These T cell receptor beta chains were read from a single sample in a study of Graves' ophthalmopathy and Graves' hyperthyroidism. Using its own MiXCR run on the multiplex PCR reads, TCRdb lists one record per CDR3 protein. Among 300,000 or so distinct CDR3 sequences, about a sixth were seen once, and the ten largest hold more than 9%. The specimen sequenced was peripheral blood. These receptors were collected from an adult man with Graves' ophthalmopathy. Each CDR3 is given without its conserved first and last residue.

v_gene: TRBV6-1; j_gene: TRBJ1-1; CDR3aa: ATRAGGEGAEAF
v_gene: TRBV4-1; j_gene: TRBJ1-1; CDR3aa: ASSQAGTGGAGSTEAF
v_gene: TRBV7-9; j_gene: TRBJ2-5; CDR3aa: ATRSPRGETQY
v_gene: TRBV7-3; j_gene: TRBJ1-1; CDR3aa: ASSLNGDLTEAF
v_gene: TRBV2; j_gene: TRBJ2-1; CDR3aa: ASRPGQALSYNEQF
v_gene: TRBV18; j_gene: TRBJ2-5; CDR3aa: ASSRAGDQETQY
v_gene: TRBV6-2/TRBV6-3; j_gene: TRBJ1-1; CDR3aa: ASRLRQDMNTEAF
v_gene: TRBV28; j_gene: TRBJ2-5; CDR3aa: ASGLAGDFIQY
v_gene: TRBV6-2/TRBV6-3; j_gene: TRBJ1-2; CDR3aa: ASSRRPYGYT
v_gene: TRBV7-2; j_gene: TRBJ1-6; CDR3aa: ASSLVGQGALESPLH
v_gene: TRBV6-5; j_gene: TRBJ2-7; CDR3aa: ASSYSISGRSEQY
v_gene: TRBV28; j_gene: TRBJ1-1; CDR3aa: ASRLDRRDTEAF
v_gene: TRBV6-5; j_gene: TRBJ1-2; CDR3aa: ASTLQDLRLYGYT
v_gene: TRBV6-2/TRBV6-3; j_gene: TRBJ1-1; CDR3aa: ASSLNNGVPLSGTEAF
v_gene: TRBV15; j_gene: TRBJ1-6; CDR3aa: ATSGEGGDYNSPLH
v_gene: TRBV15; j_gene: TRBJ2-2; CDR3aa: ATSLLGELF